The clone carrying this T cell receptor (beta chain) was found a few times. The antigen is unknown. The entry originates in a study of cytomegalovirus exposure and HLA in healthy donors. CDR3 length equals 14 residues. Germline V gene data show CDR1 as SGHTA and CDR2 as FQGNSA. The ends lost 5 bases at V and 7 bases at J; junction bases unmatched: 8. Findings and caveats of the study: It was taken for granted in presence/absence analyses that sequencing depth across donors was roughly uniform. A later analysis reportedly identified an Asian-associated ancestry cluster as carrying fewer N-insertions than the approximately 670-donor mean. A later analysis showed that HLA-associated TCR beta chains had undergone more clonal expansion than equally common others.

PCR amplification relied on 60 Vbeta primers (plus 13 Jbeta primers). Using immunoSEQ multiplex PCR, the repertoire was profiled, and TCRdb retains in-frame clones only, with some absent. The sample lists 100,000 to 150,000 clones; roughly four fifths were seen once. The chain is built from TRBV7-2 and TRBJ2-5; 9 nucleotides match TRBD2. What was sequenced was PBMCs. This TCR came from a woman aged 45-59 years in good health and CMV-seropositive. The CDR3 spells CASSISGRGGTQYF. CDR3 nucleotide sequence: TGTGCCAGCAGCATTAGCGGGAGAGGAGGGACCCAGTACTTC. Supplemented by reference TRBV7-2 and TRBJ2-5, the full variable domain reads GAGVSQSPSNKVTEKGKDVELRCDPISGHTALYWYRQSLGQGLEFLIYFQGNSAPDKSGLPSDRFSAERTGGSVSTLTIQRTQQEDSAVYLCASSISGRGGTQYFGPGTRLLVL.